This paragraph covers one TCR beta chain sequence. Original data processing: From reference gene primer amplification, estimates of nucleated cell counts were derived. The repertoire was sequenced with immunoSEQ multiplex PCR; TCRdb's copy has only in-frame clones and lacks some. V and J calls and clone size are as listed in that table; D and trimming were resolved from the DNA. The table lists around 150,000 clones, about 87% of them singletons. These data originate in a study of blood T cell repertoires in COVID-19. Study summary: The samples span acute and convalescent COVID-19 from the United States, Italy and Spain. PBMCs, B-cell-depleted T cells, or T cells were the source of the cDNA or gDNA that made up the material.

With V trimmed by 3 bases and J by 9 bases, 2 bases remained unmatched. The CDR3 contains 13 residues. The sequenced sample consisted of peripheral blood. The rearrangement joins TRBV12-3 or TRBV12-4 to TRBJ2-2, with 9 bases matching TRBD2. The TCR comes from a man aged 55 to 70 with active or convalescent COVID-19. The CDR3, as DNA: TGTGCCAGCAGTTTGCGGGAGGGCCGGGAGCTGTTTTTT. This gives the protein CASSLREGRELFF.